These 7 T cell receptor beta chains were sequenced from one sample in a study of T cells in Graves' hyperthyroidism and ophthalmopathy (dated by TCRdb to between 2017 and 2020). The receptor library was made with multiplex PCR. Sequenced on an Illumina HiSeq 2000. Amplification of TCR beta CDR3 regions was carried out from RNA transcripts. The first round of RT-PCR for the TCR CDR3 was performed with the HTBI primer set and the Qiagen OneStep RT-PCR kit. TCRdb reprocessing: public reads trimmed at Q25 with fastp, clones called with MiXCR, in-frame beta chains kept. Under each unique CDR3 protein, matching rows form one entry showing the most common genes and DNA. Across this sample there are approximately 350,000 distinct CDR3 sequences, with 12% to 15% seen only once. The biggest ten clones account for roughly 20% of the sample. Sequencing input: blood. Receptor source: a woman aged 55-75 years with Graves' ophthalmopathy.

As for this clonotype: With a much larger clone just one base away, this may be a read error. V is TRBV6-1 and J is TRBJ2-7, with 8 bases that match TRBD1. This CDR3 contains 15 residues. The trim removed 6 bases at V and 6 bases at J, leaving 13 bases unmatched. Germline V gene lookup returns CDR1 MNHNS and CDR2 SASEGT. The CDR3 nucleotides read TGTGCCAGCAGGGACGGACAGGGCCTGGCCTGCGAGCAGTACTTC. Its translation: CASRDGQGLACEQYF.

This clonotype has at least ten counts. The J gene is TRBJ2-1, the V gene TRBV11-1; a weak D match, TRBD1 (5 bases). The germline CDR1 and CDR2 sequences are SGHAT and FQDESV (reference sequence). V was clipped by 7 bases and J by 0 bases, with 16 bases between them. There are 16 residues in the CDR3. CDR3 coding DNA: TGTGCCAGCACACTACCAGGGCCGAGCTCCTACAATGAGCAGTTCTTC. Translated, it gives CASTLPGPSSYNEQFF.

This clonotype was found many times. The chain carries TRBV6-1 and TRBJ1-1; D possibly corresponds to TRBD1 (6 bases). The CDR3 covers 15 residues. V was trimmed by 5 bases and J by 7 bases, leaving 20 bases between them. CDR1 and CDR2 from the germline V gene are MNHNS and SASEGT. CDR3 bases: TGTGCCAGCAGTTATCAACCGGGACACTGGGGTGAAGCTTTCTTT. Translation: CASSYQPGHWGEAFF.

The table lists this clonotype with many counts. The gene calls are TRBV5-1 and TRBJ2-7, with D unclear. The V gene's germline CDR1 is SGHRS and CDR2 YFSETQ. The CDR3 is 13 amino acids. The V and J ends lost 1 base and 5 bases respectively, with 10 bases between them. DNA of the CDR3: TGCGCCAGCAGCTTGAGAGAGGTCCACGAGCAGTACTTC. Its translation is CASSLREVHEQYF.

This clonotype has at least ten counts. The chain joins TRBV19 to TRBJ1-2; 8 bases map to TRBD1. V gave up 5 bases and J gave up 0 bases; unmatched junction bases: 11. In germline, CDR1 is LNHDA, CDR2 SQIVND (reference sequence). CDR3 length: 17 amino acids. CDR3 loop: CASSLTAQGVPNYGYTF. CDR3 DNA sequence: TGTGCCAGTAGTCTTACCGCACAGGGGGTCCCTAACTATGGCTACACCTTC. Filled out from reference TRBV19 and TRBJ1-2, the complete variable domain reads DGGITQSPKYLFRKEGQNVTLSCEQNLNHDAMYWYRQDPGQGLRLIYYSQIVNDFQKGDIAEGYSVSREKKESFPLTVTSAQKNPTAFYLCASSLTAQGVPNYGYTFGSGTRLTVV.

This clonotype was observed many times. The chain uses TRBV20-1 and TRBJ2-1; 7 bases line up with TRBD2. CDR3 length: 14 residues. Losses at the gene ends were 3 bases for V and 6 bases for J; bases not matched to a gene: 8. CDR1 DFQATT and CDR2 SNEGSKA come from the germline V gene (reference sequence). CDR3 sequence: CSARTSWDSNEQFF. The CDR3 DNA follows: TGCAGTGCTAGGACTAGCTGGGATAGCAATGAGCAGTTCTTC.

Many counts were recorded for this clonotype. V and J are TRBV3-1 and TRBJ1-1; D unclear. Germline values: CDR1 LGHDT, CDR2 YNNKEL (reference sequence). This CDR3 region has 13 residues. The V end was cut by 5 bases, the J end by 0 bases, with 7 bases between. The CDR3, as DNA: TGTGCCAGCAGCACCCCAGTGAACACTGAAGCTTTCTTT. Translation gives CASSTPVNTEAFF.